This TCR beta chain was recovered during a study of technical replicates of blood from several donors. Germline V gene lookup returns CDR1 ENHRY and CDR2 SYGVKD. The CDR3 spans 14 residues. The V and J ends lost 0 bases and 4 bases respectively, with 10 bases between them. The protocol was immunoSEQ multiplex PCR, while the TCRdb copy is restricted to in-frame clones and leaves out a portion. The sample records more than 65,000 clones, 95% to 97% being singletons. The chain combines TRBV10-3 with TRBJ2-7; D might be TRBD1 (5 bases). This sequence was found in a human donor in good health. The sequenced sample was T cells isolated from PBMCs. This CDR3 is CAISESGQGYEQYF. The CDR3 region has the DNA TGTGCCATCAGTGAGTCGGGGCAGGGATACGAGCAGTACTTC.